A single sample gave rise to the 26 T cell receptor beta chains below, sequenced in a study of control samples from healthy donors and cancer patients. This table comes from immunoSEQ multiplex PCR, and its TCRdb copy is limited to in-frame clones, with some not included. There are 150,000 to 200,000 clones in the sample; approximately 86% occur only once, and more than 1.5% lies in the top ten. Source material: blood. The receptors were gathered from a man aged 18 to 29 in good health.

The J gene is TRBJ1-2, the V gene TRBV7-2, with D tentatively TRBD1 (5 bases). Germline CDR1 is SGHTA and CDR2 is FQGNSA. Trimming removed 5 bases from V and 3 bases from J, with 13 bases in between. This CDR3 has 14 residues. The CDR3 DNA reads TGTGCCAGCAGCAGGAGGGGAGGCGACTATGGCTACACCTTC. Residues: CASSRRGGDYGYTF.

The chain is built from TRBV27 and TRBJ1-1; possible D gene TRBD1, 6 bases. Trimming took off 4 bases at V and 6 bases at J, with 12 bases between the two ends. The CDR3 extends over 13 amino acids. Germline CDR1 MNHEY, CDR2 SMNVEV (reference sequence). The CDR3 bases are TGTGCCAGCAGTTACAGGGCGGGGGCTGAAGCTTTCTTT. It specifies CASSYRAGAEAFF.

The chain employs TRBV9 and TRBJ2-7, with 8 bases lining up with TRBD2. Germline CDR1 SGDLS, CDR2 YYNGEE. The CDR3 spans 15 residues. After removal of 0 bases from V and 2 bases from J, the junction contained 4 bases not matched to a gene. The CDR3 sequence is CASSVGLAGAYEQYF. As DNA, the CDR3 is TGTGCCAGCAGCGTAGGGCTAGCGGGTGCCTACGAGCAGTACTTC. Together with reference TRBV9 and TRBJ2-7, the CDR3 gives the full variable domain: DSGVTQTPKHLITATGQRVTLRCSPRSGDLSVYWYQQSLDQGLQFLIQYYNGEERAKGNILERFSAQQFPDLHSELNLSSLELGDSALYFCASSVGLAGAYEQYFGPGTRLTVT.

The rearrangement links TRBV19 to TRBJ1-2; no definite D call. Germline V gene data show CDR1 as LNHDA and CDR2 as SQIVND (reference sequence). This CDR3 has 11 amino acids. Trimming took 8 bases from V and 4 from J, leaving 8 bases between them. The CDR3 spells CASRGVYGYTF. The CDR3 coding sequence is TGTGCCAGTCGTGGGGTCTATGGCTACACCTTC.

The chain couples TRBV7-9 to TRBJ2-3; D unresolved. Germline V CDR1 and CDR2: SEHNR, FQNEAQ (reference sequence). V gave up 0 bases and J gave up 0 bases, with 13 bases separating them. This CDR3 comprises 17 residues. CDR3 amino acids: CASSLAVHHISTDTQYF. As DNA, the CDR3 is TGTGCCAGCAGCTTAGCGGTCCACCATATTAGCACAGATACGCAGTATTTT.

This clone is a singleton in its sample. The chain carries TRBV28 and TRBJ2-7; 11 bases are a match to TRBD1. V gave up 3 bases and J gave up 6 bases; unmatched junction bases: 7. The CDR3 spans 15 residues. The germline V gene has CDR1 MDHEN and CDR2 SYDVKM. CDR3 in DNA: TGTGCCAGCAGTTTGGCCGGGACAGGGGGAGGCGAGCAGTACTTC. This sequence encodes CASSLAGTGGGEQYF.

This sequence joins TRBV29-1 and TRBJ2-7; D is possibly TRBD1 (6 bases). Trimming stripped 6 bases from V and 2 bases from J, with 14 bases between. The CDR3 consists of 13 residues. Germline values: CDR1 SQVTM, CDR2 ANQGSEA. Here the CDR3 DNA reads TGCAGCGTAGCCTTGGGGGCCCCCTACGAGCAGTACTTC. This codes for CSVALGAPYEQYF.

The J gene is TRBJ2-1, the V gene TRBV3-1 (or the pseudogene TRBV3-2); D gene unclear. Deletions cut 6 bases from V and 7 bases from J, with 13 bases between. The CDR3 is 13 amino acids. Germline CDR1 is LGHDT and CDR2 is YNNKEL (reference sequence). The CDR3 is CASRVAGSNEQFF. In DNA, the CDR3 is TGTGCCAGCAGGGTGGCAGGCAGTAATGAGCAGTTCTTC.

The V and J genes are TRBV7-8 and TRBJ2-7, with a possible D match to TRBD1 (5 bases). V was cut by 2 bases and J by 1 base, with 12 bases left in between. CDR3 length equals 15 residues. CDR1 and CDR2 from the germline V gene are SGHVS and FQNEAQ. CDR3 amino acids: CASSLSDRKSYEQYF. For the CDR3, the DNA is TGTGCCAGCAGCTTATCCGACAGAAAATCCTACGAGCAGTACTTC. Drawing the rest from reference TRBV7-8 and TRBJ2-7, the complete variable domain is GAGVSQSPRYKVAKRGQDVALRCDPISGHVSLFWYQQALGQGPEFLTYFQNEAQLDKSGLPSDRFFAERPEGSVSTLKIQRTQQEDSAVYLCASSLSDRKSYEQYFGPGTRLTVT.

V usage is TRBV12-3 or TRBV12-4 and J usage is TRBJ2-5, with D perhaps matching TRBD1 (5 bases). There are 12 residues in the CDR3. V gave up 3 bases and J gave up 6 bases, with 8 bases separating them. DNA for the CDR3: TGTGCCAGCAGTTTTACAGGCCAGACCCAGTACTTC. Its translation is CASSFTGQTQYF.

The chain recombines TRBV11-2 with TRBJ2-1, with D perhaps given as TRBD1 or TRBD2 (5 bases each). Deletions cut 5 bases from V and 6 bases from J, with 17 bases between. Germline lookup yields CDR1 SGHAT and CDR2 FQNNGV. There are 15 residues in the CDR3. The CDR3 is CASSLGEGHFNEQFF. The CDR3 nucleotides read TGTGCCAGCAGCCTAGGTGAGGGGCACTTCAATGAGCAGTTCTTC.

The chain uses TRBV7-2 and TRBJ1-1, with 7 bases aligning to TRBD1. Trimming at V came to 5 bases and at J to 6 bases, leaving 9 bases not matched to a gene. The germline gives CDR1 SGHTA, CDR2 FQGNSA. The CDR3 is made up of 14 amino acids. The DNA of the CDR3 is TGTGCCAGCAGCCAGACAGGGTGGTTCTCTGAAGCTTTCTTT. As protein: CASSQTGWFSEAFF.

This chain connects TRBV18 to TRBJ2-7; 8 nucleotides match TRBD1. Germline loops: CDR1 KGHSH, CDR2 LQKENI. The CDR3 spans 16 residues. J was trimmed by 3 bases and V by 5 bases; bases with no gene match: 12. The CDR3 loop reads CASSRGQARENYEQYF. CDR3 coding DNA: TGTGCCAGCTCAAGGGGACAGGCCCGGGAAAACTACGAGCAGTACTTC.

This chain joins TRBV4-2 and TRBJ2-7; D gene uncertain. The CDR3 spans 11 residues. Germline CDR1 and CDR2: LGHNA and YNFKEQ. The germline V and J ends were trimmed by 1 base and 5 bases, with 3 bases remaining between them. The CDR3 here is CASSQADEQYF. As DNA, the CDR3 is TGTGCCAGCAGCCAAGCGGACGAGCAGTACTTC.

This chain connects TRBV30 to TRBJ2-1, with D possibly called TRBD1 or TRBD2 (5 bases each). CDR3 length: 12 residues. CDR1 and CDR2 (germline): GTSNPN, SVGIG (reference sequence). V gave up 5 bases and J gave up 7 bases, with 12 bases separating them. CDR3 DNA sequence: TGTGCCTGGGGGGCGGGTACAAATGAGCAGTTCTTC. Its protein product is CAWGAGTNEQFF.

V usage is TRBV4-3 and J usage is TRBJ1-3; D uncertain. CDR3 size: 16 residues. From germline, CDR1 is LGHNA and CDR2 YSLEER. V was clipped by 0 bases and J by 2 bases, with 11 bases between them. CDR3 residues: CASSQDVGRTGNTIYF. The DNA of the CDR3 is TGCGCCAGCAGCCAAGATGTTGGGCGAACTGGAAACACCATATATTTT.

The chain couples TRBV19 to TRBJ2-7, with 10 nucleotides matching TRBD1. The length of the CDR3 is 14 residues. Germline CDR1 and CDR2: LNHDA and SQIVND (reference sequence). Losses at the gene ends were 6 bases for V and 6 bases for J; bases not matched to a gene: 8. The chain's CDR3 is CASRSGTGALEQYF. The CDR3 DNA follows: TGTGCCAGTAGGTCCGGGACAGGGGCCCTCGAGCAGTACTTC.

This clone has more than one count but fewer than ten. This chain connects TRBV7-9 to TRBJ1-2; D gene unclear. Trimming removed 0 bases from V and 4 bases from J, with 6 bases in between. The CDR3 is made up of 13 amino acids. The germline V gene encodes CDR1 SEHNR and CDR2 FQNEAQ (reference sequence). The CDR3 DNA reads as TGTGCCAGCAGCTTAGCGGAATCCTATGGCTACACCTTC. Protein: CASSLAESYGYTF.

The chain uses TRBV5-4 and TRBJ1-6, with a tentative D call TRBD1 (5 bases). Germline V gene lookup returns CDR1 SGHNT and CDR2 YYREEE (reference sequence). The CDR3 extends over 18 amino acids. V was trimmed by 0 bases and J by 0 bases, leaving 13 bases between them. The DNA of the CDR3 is TGTGCCAGCAGCTTGGGGGGCCCGACAAGCTCCTATAATTCACCCCTCCACTTT. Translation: CASSLGGPTSSYNSPLHF. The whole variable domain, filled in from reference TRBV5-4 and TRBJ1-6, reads ETGVTQSPTHLIKTRGQQVTLRCSSQSGHNTVSWYQQALGQGPQFIFQYYREEENGRGNFPPRFSGLQFPNYSSELNVNALELDDSALYLCASSLGGPTSSYNSPLHFGNGTRLTVT.

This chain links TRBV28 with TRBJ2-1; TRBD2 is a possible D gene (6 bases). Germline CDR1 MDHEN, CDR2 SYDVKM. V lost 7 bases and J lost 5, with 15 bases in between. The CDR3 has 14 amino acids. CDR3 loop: CASTRPSVDNEQFF. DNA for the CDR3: TGTGCCAGCACCCGCCCTAGCGTCGACAATGAGCAGTTCTTC.

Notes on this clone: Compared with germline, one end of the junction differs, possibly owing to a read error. The CDR3 reads CSVEGGFSYNEQFF. The CDR3 DNA sequence: TGCAGCGTGGAAGGGGGATTCTCCTACAATGAGCAGTTCTTC. J is TRBJ2-1 and V is TRBV29-1, with a tentative D call TRBD1 (6 bases). This CDR3 region has 14 residues. Germline CDR1 and CDR2: SQVTM and ANQGSEA.

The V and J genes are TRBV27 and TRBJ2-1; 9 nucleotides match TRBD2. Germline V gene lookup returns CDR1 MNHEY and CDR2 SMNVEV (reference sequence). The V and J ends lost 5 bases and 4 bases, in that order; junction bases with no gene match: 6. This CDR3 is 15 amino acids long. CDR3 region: CASSTLAGLYNEQFF. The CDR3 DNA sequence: TGTGCCAGCAGTACCCTAGCGGGGTTGTACAATGAGCAGTTCTTC.

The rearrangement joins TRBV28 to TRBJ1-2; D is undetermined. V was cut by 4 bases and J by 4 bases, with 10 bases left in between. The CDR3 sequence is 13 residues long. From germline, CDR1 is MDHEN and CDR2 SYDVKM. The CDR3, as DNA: TGTGCCAGCAGTTCGACACGGGGCTATGGCTACACCTTC. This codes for CASSSTRGYGYTF.

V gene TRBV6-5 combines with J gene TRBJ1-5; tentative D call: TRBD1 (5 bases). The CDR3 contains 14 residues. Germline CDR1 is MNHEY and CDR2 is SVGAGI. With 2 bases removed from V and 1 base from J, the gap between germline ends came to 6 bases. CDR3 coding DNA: TGTGCCAGCAGTTACGACAGCAGCAATCAGCCCCAGCATTTT. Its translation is CASSYDSSNQPQHF.

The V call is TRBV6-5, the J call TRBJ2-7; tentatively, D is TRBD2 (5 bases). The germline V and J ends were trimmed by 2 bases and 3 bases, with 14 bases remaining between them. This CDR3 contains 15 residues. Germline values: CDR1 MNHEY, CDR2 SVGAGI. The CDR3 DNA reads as TGTGCCAGCAGTTACCGCCGGGGAGAGGACTACGAGCAGTACTTC. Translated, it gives CASSYRRGEDYEQYF.

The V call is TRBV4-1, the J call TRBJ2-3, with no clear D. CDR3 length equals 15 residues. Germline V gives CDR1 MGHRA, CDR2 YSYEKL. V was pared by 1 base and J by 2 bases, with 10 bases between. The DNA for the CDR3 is TGCGCCAGCAGCCAAGTTGCGATACACACAGATACGCAGTATTTT. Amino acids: CASSQVAIHTDTQYF.